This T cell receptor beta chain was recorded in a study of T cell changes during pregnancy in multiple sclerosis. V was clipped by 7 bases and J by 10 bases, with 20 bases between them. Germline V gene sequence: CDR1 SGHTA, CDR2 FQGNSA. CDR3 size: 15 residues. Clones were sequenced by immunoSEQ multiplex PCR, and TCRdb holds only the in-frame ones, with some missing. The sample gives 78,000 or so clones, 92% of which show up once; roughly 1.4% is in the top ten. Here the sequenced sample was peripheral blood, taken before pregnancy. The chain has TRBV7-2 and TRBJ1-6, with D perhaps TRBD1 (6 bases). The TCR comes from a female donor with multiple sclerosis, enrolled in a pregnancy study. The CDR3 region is CASTKSTGLESPLHF. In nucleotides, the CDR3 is TGTGCCAGCACCAAATCGACAGGACTGGAATCACCCCTCCACTTT.